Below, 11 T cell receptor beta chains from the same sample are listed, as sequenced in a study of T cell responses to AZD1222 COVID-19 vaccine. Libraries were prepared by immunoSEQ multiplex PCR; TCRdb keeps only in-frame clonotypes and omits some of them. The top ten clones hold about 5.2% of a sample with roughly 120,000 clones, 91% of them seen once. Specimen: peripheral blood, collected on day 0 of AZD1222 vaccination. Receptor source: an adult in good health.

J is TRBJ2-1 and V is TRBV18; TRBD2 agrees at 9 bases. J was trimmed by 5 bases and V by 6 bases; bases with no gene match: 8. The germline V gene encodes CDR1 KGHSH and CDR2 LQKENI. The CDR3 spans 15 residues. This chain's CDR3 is CASSSGTSQNNEQFF. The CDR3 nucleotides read TGTGCCAGCTCCTCCGGGACTAGCCAGAACAATGAGCAGTTCTTC.

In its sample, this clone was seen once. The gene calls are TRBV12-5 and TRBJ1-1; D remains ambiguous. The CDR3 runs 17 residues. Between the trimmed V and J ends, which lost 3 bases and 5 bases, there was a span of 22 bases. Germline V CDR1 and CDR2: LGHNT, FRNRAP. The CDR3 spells CASGFHFLQGGRTEAFF. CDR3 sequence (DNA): TGTGCTAGTGGTTTTCACTTCCTCCAAGGAGGGAGGACTGAAGCTTTCTTT.

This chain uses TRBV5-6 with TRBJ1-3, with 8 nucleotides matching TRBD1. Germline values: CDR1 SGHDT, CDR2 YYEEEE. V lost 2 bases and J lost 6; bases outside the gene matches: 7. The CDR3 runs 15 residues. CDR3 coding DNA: TGTGCCAGCAGCTTCGGGGCCAGGGGGCAAAACACCATATATTTT. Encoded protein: CASSFGARGQNTIYF.

The CDR3 reads CASSYSGRNQPQHF. The CDR3 DNA reads TGTGCCAGCAGTTACTCGGGGAGAAATCAGCCCCAGCATTTT. The chain joins TRBV6-6 to TRBJ1-5; no clear D. The CDR3 is made up of 14 amino acids. CDR1 is MNHNY and CDR2 is SVGAGI in the germline V gene (reference sequence). With 0 bases removed from V and 4 bases from J, the gap between germline ends came to 7 bases.

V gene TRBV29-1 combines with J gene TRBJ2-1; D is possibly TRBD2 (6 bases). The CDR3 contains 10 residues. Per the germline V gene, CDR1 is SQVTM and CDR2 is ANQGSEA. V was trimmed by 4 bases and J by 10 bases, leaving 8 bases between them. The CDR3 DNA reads TGCAGCGTTGTTGCGGGAGAGCAGTTCTTC. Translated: CSVVAGEQFF.

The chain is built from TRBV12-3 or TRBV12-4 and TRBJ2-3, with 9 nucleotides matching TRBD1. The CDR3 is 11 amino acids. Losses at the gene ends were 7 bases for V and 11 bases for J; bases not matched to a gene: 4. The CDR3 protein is CASTGQGGQYF. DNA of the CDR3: TGTGCCAGCACGGGACAGGGTGGGCAGTATTTT.

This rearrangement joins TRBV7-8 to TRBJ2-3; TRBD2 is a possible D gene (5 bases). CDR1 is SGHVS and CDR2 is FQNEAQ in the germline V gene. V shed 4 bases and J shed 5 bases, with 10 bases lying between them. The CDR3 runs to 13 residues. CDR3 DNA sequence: TGTGCCAGCAGCTACCGGGGTGGAGATACGCAGTATTTT. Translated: CASSYRGGDTQYF.

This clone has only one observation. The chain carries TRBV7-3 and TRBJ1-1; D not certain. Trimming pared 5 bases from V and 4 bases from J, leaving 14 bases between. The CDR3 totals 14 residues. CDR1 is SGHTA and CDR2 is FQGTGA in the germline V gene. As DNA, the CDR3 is TGTGCCAGCAGCCCCCGACCGGGTTCCACTGAAGCTTTCTTT. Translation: CASSPRPGSTEAFF.

CDR3 sequence reads: CASRAGGKAFF. The CDR3 DNA follows: TGTGCCAGCAGAGCAGGGGGGAAAGCTTTCTTT. The V and J genes are TRBV28 and TRBJ1-1; 7 nucleotides align to TRBD1. V lost 6 bases to trimming and J lost 9 bases; unmatched junction nucleotides: 4. This CDR3 has 11 residues. CDR1 is MDHEN and CDR2 is SYDVKM in the germline V gene.

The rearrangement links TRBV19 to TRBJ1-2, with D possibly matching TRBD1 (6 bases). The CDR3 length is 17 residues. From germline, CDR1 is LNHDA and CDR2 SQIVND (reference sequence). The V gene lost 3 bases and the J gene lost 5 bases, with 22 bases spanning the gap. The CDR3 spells CASSMTGGRTASYGYTF. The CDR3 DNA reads TGTGCCAGTAGTATGACGGGTGGGCGGACAGCGTCTTATGGCTACACCTTC.

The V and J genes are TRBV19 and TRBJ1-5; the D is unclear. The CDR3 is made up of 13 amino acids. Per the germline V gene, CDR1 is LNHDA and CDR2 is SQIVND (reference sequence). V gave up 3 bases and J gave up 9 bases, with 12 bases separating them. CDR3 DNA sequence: TGTGCCAGTAGTATTTGGGAACAGTCGCCCCAGCATTTT. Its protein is CASSIWEQSPQHF. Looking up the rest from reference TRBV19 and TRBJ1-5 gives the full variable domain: DGGITQSPKYLFRKEGQNVTLSCEQNLNHDAMYWYRQDPGQGLRLIYYSQIVNDFQKGDIAEGYSVSREKKESFPLTVTSAQKNPTAFYLCASSIWEQSPQHFGDGTRLSIL.